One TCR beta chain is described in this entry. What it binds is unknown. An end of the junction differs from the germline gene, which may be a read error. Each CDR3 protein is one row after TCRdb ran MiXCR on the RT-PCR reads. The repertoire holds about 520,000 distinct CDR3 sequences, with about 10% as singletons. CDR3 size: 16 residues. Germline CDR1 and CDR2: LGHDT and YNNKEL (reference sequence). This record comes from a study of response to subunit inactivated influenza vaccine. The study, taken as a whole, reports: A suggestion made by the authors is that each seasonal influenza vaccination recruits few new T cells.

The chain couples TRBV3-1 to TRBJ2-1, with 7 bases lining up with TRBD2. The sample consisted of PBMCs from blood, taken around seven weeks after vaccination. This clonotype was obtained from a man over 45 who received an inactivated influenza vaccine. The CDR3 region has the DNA TGTGCCTGCAGCCAAGCGGTGGGAGGGCCGGGGAATGAGCAGTTCTTC. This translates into CACSQAVGGPGNEQFF.